Listed here are 2 T cell receptor beta chains from one sample, sequenced in a study of blood T cell repertoires in COVID-19. Repertoires were generated with immunoSEQ multiplex PCR, while TCRdb's copy carries only in-frame clones and drops some. The sample has hundreds of thousands of clones, around 89% seen once; the top ten hold 4.3%. Material: peripheral blood. All receptors come from a woman aged 30 to 39 with acute or convalescent COVID-19.

The chain is built from TRBV10-1 and TRBJ2-3; TRBD2 is a possible D gene (7 bases). The CDR3 consists of 17 residues. V shed 2 bases and J shed 0 bases, with 15 bases lying between them. CDR1 is WNHNN, CDR2 SYGVQD, per germline (reference sequence). The CDR3 here is CASSEGPRGASTDTQYF. The CDR3 bases are TGCGCCAGCAGTGAGGGCCCCCGGGGGGCTAGCACAGATACGCAGTATTTT.

The sample holds a few counts of this clone. This rearrangement joins TRBV5-4 to TRBJ1-1; 9 nucleotides align to TRBD1. J gave up 8 bases and V 4 bases, and 9 bases lay outside the gene matches. This CDR3 is 14 amino acids long. Per the germline V gene, CDR1 is SGHNT and CDR2 is YYREEE (reference sequence). The CDR3 DNA sequence: TGTGCCAGCAGCGAGGGACAGGGCGGGGAAGAAGCTTTCTTT. Translating gives CASSEGQGGEEAFF.